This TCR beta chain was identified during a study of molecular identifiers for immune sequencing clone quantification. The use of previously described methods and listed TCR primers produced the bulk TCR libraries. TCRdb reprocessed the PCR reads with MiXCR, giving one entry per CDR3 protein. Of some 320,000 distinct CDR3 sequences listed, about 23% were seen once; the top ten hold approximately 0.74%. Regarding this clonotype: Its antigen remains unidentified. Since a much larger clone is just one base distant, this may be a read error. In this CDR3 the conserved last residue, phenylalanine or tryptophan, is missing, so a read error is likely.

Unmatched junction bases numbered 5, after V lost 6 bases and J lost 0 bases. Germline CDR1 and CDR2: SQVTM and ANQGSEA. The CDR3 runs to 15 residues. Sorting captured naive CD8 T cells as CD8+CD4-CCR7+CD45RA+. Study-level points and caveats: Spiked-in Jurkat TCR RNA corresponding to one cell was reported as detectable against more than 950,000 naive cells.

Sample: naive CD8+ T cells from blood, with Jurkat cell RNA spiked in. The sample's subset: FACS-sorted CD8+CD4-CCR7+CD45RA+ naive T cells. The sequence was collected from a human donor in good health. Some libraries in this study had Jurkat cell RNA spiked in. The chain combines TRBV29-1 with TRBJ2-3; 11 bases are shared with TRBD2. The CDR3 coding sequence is TGCAGCGTCCAAACTAGCGGGAGAAGCACAGATACGCAGTATTCT. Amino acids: CSVQTSGRSTDTQYS.